Following are 15 T cell receptor beta chains from one sample sequenced in a study of cytomegalovirus exposure and HLA in healthy donors. Sequencing used immunoSEQ multiplex PCR; TCRdb keeps in-frame clones, though not all of them. The sample has some 120,000 clones, almost 90% seen once. Sequencing was done on a sample of PBMCs. These TCRs come from a man younger than 45 in good health and CMV-seronegative.

As DNA, the CDR3 is TGTGCCAGCAGTTTAACGGGTTCTCAACAGCCCCAGCATTTT. Translating gives CASSLTGSQQPQHF. V and J are TRBV27 and TRBJ1-5, with unresolved D. Germline V CDR1 and CDR2: MNHEY, SMNVEV (reference sequence). With 2 bases removed from V and 7 bases from J, the gap between germline ends came to 12 bases. CDR3 length equals 14 residues.

V gene TRBV19 combines with J gene TRBJ2-2; D is perhaps TRBD2 (7 bases). The CDR3 spans 16 residues. Germline CDR1 LNHDA, CDR2 SQIVND (reference sequence). V lost 3 bases to trimming and J lost 1 base, with 12 bases between them. CDR3: CASSIVGGGNTGELFF. The CDR3 DNA reads as TGTGCCAGTAGTATTGTGGGAGGGGGGAACACCGGGGAGCTGTTTTTT.

The chain employs TRBV4-1 and TRBJ2-7, with 7 positions matching TRBD1. V gave up 2 bases and J gave up 4 bases; unmatched junction bases: 5. The germline V gene encodes CDR1 MGHRA and CDR2 YSYEKL. The CDR3 is made up of 14 amino acids. The CDR3 DNA reads as TGCGCCAGCAGCCAAATTCAGGGGGAATACGAGCAGTACTTC. Protein: CASSQIQGEYEQYF.

This clone was observed a few times. This chain uses TRBV29-1 with TRBJ2-7; TRBD2 matches 7 bases. Germline V CDR1 and CDR2: SQVTM, ANQGSEA. The V and J ends lost 4 bases and 4 bases, in that order; junction bases with no gene match: 10. CDR3 size: 14 residues. The CDR3 region has the DNA TGCAGCGTTGGCGGGGGATTCCTCTCTTACGAGCAGTACTTC. Translation gives CSVGGGFLSYEQYF.

The chain combines TRBV10-2 with TRBJ1-4; the D gene is possibly TRBD1 (5 bases). V lost 7 bases to trimming and J lost 3 bases, with 15 bases between them. The CDR3 is 15 amino acids. Germline loops: CDR1 WSHSY, CDR2 SAAADI. The CDR3: CASKNGHEANEKLFF. CDR3 in DNA: TGCGCCAGCAAAAATGGACATGAAGCTAATGAAAAACTGTTTTTT.

This chain joins TRBV10-2 and TRBJ2-2, with D maybe TRBD1 (6 bases). Germline V CDR1 and CDR2: WSHSY, SAAADI. This CDR3 region has 14 residues. Trimming removed 6 bases from V and 3 bases from J, with 11 bases in between. The CDR3 sequence is CASRGTLYTGELFF. The DNA for the CDR3 is TGCGCCAGCAGAGGGACACTCTACACCGGGGAGCTGTTTTTT.

The chain joins TRBV29-1 to TRBJ2-5, with TRBD2 as a possible D gene (5 bases). CDR3 length: 12 residues. Germline V CDR1 and CDR2: SQVTM, ANQGSEA. V dropped 5 bases and J dropped 4 bases, with 11 bases sitting between them. CDR3 in DNA: TGCAGCGTTTCATCGGGGTCAGAGACCCAGTACTTC. This translates into CSVSSGSETQYF.

The rearrangement joins TRBV5-6 to TRBJ1-5; possible D gene TRBD1, 5 bases. The CDR3 totals 13 residues. The germline V gene has CDR1 SGHDT and CDR2 YYEEEE. The ends were cut back, 2 bases at V and 6 bases at J, with 9 bases in the middle. The CDR3: CASSLSGVQPQHF. DNA for the CDR3: TGTGCCAGCAGCTTATCGGGGGTTCAGCCCCAGCATTTT.

This sequence joins TRBV7-2 and TRBJ2-1, with TRBD2 matching 8 bases. Germline V gene data show CDR1 as SGHTA and CDR2 as FQGNSA. CDR3 length: 14 amino acids. The V segment lost 4 bases and the J segment 9 bases; nucleotides outside the gene matches: 8. The CDR3 DNA sequence: TGTGCCAGCAGCTCTACCGGGACTAGTTCTGAGCAGTTCTTC. Residues: CASSSTGTSSEQFF. Complete variable domain (other parts from reference TRBV7-2 and TRBJ2-1): GAGVSQSPSNKVTEKGKDVELRCDPISGHTALYWYRQSLGQGLEFLIYFQGNSAPDKSGLPSDRFSAERTGGSVSTLTIQRTQQEDSAVYLCASSSTGTSSEQFFGPGTRLTVL.

This chain connects TRBV4-1 to TRBJ2-5; no reliable D call. V was shortened by 4 bases and J by 2 bases, with 8 bases between the two germline ends. This CDR3 contains 13 residues. From germline, CDR1 is MGHRA and CDR2 YSYEKL. In DNA, the CDR3 is TGCGCCAGCAGCCGAGGAGAGCAAGAGACCCAGTACTTC. Translated: CASSRGEQETQYF.

Here the CDR3 DNA reads TGTGCCAGCAGTGACTCGAGTGGGCTGTTGGGCTACACCTTC. It is translated as CASSDSSGLLGYTF. The rearrangement uses TRBV6-4 and TRBJ1-2; D is ambiguous. From germline, CDR1 is MRHNA and CDR2 SNTAGT. The CDR3 length is 14 residues. Trimming pared 0 bases from V and 8 bases from J, leaving 13 bases between.

The gene calls are TRBV4-1 and TRBJ2-2, with TRBD1 matching over 8 bases. V shed 4 bases, J shed 7 bases, and the junction held 8 bases outside the gene matches. The CDR3 loop spans 15 amino acids. Germline V gene sequence: CDR1 MGHRA, CDR2 YSYEKL. CDR3 sequence (DNA): TGCGCCAGCAGCCCACCGGACAGGGCTGGCGGGGAGCTGTTTTTT. Protein sequence: CASSPPDRAGGELFF.

This clone was seen only once. J is TRBJ2-1 and V is TRBV7-2; 12 bases are a match to TRBD2. Germline-derived CDR1 and CDR2 are SGHTA and FQGNSA. The CDR3 totals 16 residues. After removal of 7 bases from V and 9 bases from J, the junction contained 13 bases not matched to a gene. In nucleotides, the CDR3 is TGTGCCAGCACCAAGACCGGGACTAGCGGGTTTGTTGAGCAGTTCTTC. Translation: CASTKTGTSGFVEQFF.

The chain has TRBV7-2 and TRBJ1-1; D not certain. Per germline, CDR1 SGHTA and CDR2 FQGNSA. The CDR3 runs to 13 residues. V was trimmed by 7 bases and J by 2 bases, leaving 11 bases between them. The CDR3 DNA reads as TGTGCCAGCAAACTACAAGTTAACACTGAAGCTTTCTTT. This translates into CASKLQVNTEAFF.

The rearrangement joins TRBV27 to TRBJ1-1, with D uncertain. The germline CDR1 and CDR2 sequences are MNHEY and SMNVEV (reference sequence). The CDR3 is made up of 14 amino acids. V was pared by 3 bases and J by 1 base, with 9 bases between. CDR3 DNA sequence: TGTGCCAGCAGTTTCGCCACAGAGAACACTGAAGCTTTCTTT. It specifies CASSFATENTEAFF.